The clone carrying this T cell receptor (beta chain) is deemed medium-sized by its frequency. Its antigen is currently unknown. Read coverage stops 3 residues before the CDR3 terminus; the germline J gene supplies the remainder. The CDR3 is 13 amino acids. Germline assignment: CDR1 GTSNPN and CDR2 SVGIG (reference sequence). The junction had 4 bases not matched to a gene; V was cut back by 3 bases and J by 3 bases. Dot-blot hybridization genotyped cervical HPV amplified with MY09/MY11 PCR. Only in-frame clones appear in the TCRdb table, and some are missing; sequencing was by immunoSEQ multiplex PCR. This sample's table reports 15,000 to 20,000 clones. The sample comes from a study of T cells in women clearing cervical HPV infection. Study-level points and caveats: CIN3+ cases had significantly higher TCR repertoire richness than controls, but evenness did not differ. Combining TCR richness with V gene abundances gave approximately 0.8 AUC. Each sample's T-cell count was unknown, possibly confounding richness.

The TCR sequence derives from a woman between 18 and 69 years old with a cervical HPV16 infection that either progressed to CIN3+ or cleared (not recorded which). Sequenced material: blood buffy coat. This chain uses TRBV30 with TRBJ2-5; 7 nucleotides match TRBD1. CDR3 DNA, as far as it was read: TGTGCCTGGAGCCCCCAGGGGGAAGAGACC. Its protein product is CAWSPQGEET. The CDR3 in full is CAWSPQGEETQYF. Together with reference TRBV30 and TRBJ2-5, the CDR3 gives the full variable domain: SQTIHQWPATLVQPVGSPLSLECTVEGTSNPNLYWYRQAAGRGLQLLFYSVGIGQISSEVPQNLSASRPQDRQFILSSKKLLLSDSGFYLCAWSPQGEETQYFGPGTRLLVL.